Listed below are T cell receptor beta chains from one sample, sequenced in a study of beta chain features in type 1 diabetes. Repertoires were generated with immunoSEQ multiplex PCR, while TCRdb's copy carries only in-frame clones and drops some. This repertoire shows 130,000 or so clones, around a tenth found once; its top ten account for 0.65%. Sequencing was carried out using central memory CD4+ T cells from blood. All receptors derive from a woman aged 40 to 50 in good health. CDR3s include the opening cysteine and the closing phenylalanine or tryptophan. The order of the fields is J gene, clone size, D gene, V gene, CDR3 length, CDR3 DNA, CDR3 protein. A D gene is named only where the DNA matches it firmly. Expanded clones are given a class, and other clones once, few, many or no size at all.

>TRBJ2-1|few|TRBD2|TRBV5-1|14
TGCGCCAGCAGCGGCACAGCGGGGCTGAATGAGCAGTTCTTC
CASSGTAGLNEQFF
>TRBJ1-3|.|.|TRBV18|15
TGTGCCAGCTCACCACCGTCAGTTCCCGGAAACACCATATATTTT
CASSPPSVPGNTIYF
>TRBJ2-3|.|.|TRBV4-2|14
TGTGCCAGCAGCCAGGGTGAGGACACAGATACGCAGTATTTT
CASSQGEDTDTQYF
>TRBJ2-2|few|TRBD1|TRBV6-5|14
TGTGCCAGCAGGCGGACAGGGGGAACCGGGGAGCTGTTTTTT
CASRRTGGTGELFF
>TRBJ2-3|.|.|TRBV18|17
TGTGCCAGCTCACCACCGGGGAGCGGAGCTAGCACAGATACGCAGTATTTT
CASSPPGSGASTDTQYF
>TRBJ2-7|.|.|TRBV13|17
TGTGCCAGCAGCCTCCGGGGAAGCTGGACTTCCTCCTACGAGCAGTACTTC
CASSLRGSWTSSYEQYF
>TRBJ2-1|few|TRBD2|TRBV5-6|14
TGTGCCAGCAGCTTGGGGCTAGCGGGGGTTCTTCAGTTCTTC
CASSLGLAGVLQFF
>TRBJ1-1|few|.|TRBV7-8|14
TGTGCCAGCAGCTGGACATTCGCGAGCACTGAAGCTTTCTTT
CASSWTFASTEAFF
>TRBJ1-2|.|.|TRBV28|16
TGTGCCAGCAGTTTCCCAGGTTCTCTCTCTAACTATGGCTACACCTTC
CASSFPGSLSNYGYTF
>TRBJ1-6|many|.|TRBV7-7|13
TGTGCCAGCAGCCGCACACATGGCTCACCCCTCCACTTT
CASSRTHGSPLHF
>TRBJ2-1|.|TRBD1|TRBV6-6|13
TGTGCCAACAAGGGGGCATCCGACAATGAGCAGTTCTTC
CANKGASDNEQFF
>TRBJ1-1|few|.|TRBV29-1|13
TGCAGCGGCGAGACAGGTTTAGACACTGAAGCTTTCTTT
CSGETGLDTEAFF
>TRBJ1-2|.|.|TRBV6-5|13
TGTGCCAGCAGTTCGGAGGGCAGCTATGGCTACACCTTC
CASSSEGSYGYTF
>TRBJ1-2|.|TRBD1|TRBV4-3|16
TGCGCCAGCAGCCTAGGGACAGGAAACTCTAACTATGGCTACACCTTC
CASSLGTGNSNYGYTF
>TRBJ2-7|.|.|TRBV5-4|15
TGTGCCAGCAGCTTGGAGGCTAGCGCGTCCTACGAGCAGTACTTC
CASSLEASASYEQYF
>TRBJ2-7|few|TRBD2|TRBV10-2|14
TGCGCCAGCAGGAATAGGATGGGGGGGTACGAGCAGTACTTC
CASRNRMGGYEQYF
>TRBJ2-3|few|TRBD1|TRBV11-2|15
TGTGCCAGCAGCTTAGTTGGCAGGGGGCCGGATACGCAGTATTTT
CASSLVGRGPDTQYF
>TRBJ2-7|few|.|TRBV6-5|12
TGTGCCACCCGGACAGCTCTCTACGAGCAGTACTTC
CATRTALYEQYF
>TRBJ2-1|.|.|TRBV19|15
TGTGCCAGTAGACAGGGCCTGGGGGCGTACAATGAGCAGTTCTTC
CASRQGLGAYNEQFF
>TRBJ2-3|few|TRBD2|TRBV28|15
TGTGCCAGCAGCTCACTAGCGGGCCACACAGATACGCAGTATTTT
CASSSLAGHTDTQYF
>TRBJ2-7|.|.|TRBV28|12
TGTGCCAGCAGCCGACTAGCCTACGAGCAGTACTTC
CASSRLAYEQYF
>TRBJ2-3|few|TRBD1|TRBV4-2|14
TGTGCCAGCAGCCAATACAGGGGTGCAGATACGCAGTATTTT
CASSQYRGADTQYF
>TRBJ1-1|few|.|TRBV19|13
TGTGCCAGCGCAGACAGATCGAACACTGAAGCTTTCTTT
CASADRSNTEAFF
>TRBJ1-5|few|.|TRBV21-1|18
TGTGCCAGCAGCAAAGAAGGAGGACAGCTGAAGGATGCCCAGCCCCAGCATTTT
CASSKEGGQLKDAQPQHF
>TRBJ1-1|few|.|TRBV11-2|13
TGTGCCAGCAGCTTTACCGGGGAAACTGAAGCTTTCTTT
CASSFTGETEAFF
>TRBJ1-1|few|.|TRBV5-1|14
TGCGCCAGCAGCCCGCGGATATACACAGGGGAAGCTTTCTTT
CASSPRIYTGEAFF
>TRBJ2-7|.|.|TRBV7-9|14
TGTGCCAGCAGCTTAGCGGGACAAAGATACGAGCAGTACTTC
CASSLAGQRYEQYF
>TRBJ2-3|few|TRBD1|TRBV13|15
TGTGCCAGCAGCTTAGGGCAGGGGGCAACAGATACGCAGTATTTT
CASSLGQGATDTQYF
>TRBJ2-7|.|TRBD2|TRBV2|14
TGTGCCAGCAGTCTAGCGGGCCCATCCTACGAGCAGTACTTC
CASSLAGPSYEQYF
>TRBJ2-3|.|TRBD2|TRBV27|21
TGTGCCAGCAGTTTAGAACGTGCCGGTCCGGTTAGCGGGGGCTACACAGATACGCAGTATTTT
CASSLERAGPVSGGYTDTQYF
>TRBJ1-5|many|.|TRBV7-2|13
TGTGCCAGCTCAGATCTTAGAGGGGGACCCCAGCATTTT
CASSDLRGGPQHF
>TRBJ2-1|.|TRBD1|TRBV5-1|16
TGCGCCAGCAGCTTTCAACCCGGGACAGGGCAAGGTGAGCAGTTCTTC
CASSFQPGTGQGEQFF
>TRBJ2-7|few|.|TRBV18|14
TGTGCCAGCTCACCTACGGCAGGATCCTACGAGCAGTACTTC
CASSPTAGSYEQYF
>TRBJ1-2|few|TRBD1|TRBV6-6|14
TGTGCCAGCAACCCAGGGGGTTTTGGGTCTGGCTACACCTTC
CASNPGGFGSGYTF
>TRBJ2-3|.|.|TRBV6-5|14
TGTGCCAGCAGTTATGTGGGAGGCCCAGATACGCAGTATTTT
CASSYVGGPDTQYF
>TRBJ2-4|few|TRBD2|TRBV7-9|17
TGTGCCAGCAGCACCCGGACTAGCGGGGGGGCTGCAAACATTCAGTACTTC
CASSTRTSGGAANIQYF